Below are 7 T cell receptor beta chains sequenced from a single sample in a study of blood T cell repertoires in COVID-19. Some clones are missing from TCRdb's copy, which holds only in-frame ones; the method was immunoSEQ multiplex PCR. The sample holds about 310,000 clones, 89% seen once. Source material: PBMCs or T cells enriched from blood (not recorded which). The receptors were gathered from a woman aged 40 to 49 who had recovered from COVID-19.

J is TRBJ1-6 and V is TRBV19, with a weak D call TRBD1 (6 bases). Germline lookup yields CDR1 LNHDA and CDR2 SQIVND (reference sequence). The CDR3 is 17 amino acids. Trimming shortened V by 2 bases and J by 4 bases, and 15 bases separated the two germline ends. The CDR3 loop is CASSIFQGPEYNSPLHF. In nucleotides, the CDR3 is TGTGCCAGTAGTATATTTCAGGGGCCGGAGTATAATTCACCCCTCCACTTT. Using reference TRBV19 and TRBJ1-6 for the parts outside the CDR3, the full variable domain is DGGITQSPKYLFRKEGQNVTLSCEQNLNHDAMYWYRQDPGQGLRLIYYSQIVNDFQKGDIAEGYSVSREKKESFPLTVTSAQKNPTAFYLCASSIFQGPEYNSPLHFGNGTRLTVT.

V and J are TRBV28 and TRBJ1-2; TRBD1 is a possible D gene (6 bases). CDR3 length: 15 residues. The germline V and J ends were trimmed by 2 bases and 1 base, with 11 bases remaining between them. In germline, CDR1 is MDHEN, CDR2 SYDVKM. The DNA for the CDR3 is TGTGCCAGCAGTTTACTGGGGGCGGATAACTATGGCTACACCTTC. This sequence encodes CASSLLGADNYGYTF.

V is TRBV2 and J is TRBJ1-5; the D gene is possibly TRBD1 (5 bases). CDR1 SNHLY and CDR2 FYNNEI come from the germline V gene. Trimming cost V 4 bases and J 0 bases, with 13 bases left between them. This CDR3 spans 16 amino acids. DNA for the CDR3: TGTGCCAGCAGTGGGGAGGGGCCCTATAGCAATCAGCCCCAGCATTTT. Its protein is CASSGEGPYSNQPQHF.

About this clone itself: The same CDR3 arises from other DNA sequences in this sample as well. J is TRBJ1-1 and V is TRBV5-1; D might be TRBD1 (5 bases). This CDR3 contains 12 residues. Germline V gene data show CDR1 as SGHRS and CDR2 as YFSETQ. Trimming shortened V by 5 bases and J by 5 bases, and 10 bases separated the two germline ends. The CDR3 DNA is TGCGCCAGCAGTTCTCAGGGTACTGAAGCTTTCTTT. This gives the protein CASSSQGTEAFF. Full variable domain (remainder filled in from reference TRBV5-1 and TRBJ1-1): KAGVTQTPRYLIKTRGQQVTLSCSPISGHRSVSWYQQTPGQGLQFLFEYFSETQRNKGNFPGRFSGRQFSNSRSEMNVSTLELGDSALYLCASSSQGTEAFFGQGTRLTVV.

The chain uses TRBV10-3 and TRBJ1-1, with TRBD1 matching over 8 bases. The CDR3 has 13 amino acids. Germline CDR1 ENHRY, CDR2 SYGVKD. Trimming removed 5 bases from V and 5 bases from J; junction bases left unmatched: 4. CDR3 in DNA: TGTGCCATCAGTAAAGGGACAGGAACTGAAGCTTTCTTT. Encoded protein: CAISKGTGTEAFF.

This clone was seen just once. The V and J genes are TRBV27 and TRBJ1-6, with D uncertain. This CDR3 spans 12 amino acids. The germline gives CDR1 MNHEY, CDR2 SMNVEV (reference sequence). V was cut by 5 bases and J by 14 bases, with 13 bases left in between. CDR3 bases: TGTGCCAGCAGTCTTGGGCCCGGGGCCCTCCACTTT. This translates into CASSLGPGALHF.

The genes are TRBV4-1 and TRBJ2-3; 11 nucleotides agree with TRBD2. Germline V gives CDR1 MGHRA, CDR2 YSYEKL. This CDR3 has 17 amino acids. Trimming removed 1 base from V and 1 base from J; junction bases left unmatched: 4. The CDR3 loop reads CASSQGLAGSGTDTQYF. CDR3 nucleotide sequence: TGCGCCAGCAGCCAAGGACTAGCGGGGTCTGGCACAGATACGCAGTATTTT.